The 23 T cell receptor beta chains in this list originate from one sample, sequenced in a study of spatial heterogeneity in lung cancer (dated by TCRdb to between 2018 and 2021). Taken with the paper, the label for time point translates to: sample taken at primary tumor resection. For TCR sequencing, whole RNA was extracted from tumor and nontumor lung tissue, or from cryopreserved PBMC samples, and no cell sorting was done. Preparation of the library involved 5' RACE. Instrument used: NextSeq 500. Through fastp at Q25 and MiXCR, TCRdb rebuilt clones from the public reads, retaining in-frame beta chains. For every CDR3 protein sequence, its rows merge into one entry that carries the most common genes and DNA. The sample table contains 60,000 to 65,000 distinct CDR3 sequences; only one count was recorded for 7.5% to 9% of them. About 15% of the sample is taken by the ten largest. Sequences were derived from PBMCs, sampled at surgery. The source of these receptors is a female donor with early-stage non-small cell lung cancer.

The chain combines TRBV20-1 with TRBJ1-6, with D tentatively TRBD1 (6 bases). This CDR3 comprises 14 residues. V was pared by 5 bases and J by 6 bases, with 14 bases between. CDR1 is DFQATT, CDR2 SNEGSKA, per germline (reference sequence). The CDR3 sequence is CSARSGTINSPLHF. In DNA form, the CDR3 reads TGCAGTGCTCGCTCCGGGACAATTAATTCACCCCTCCACTTT.

Points on this clonotype: A much larger clone is a single base away; this may be a read error. The rearrangement uses TRBV20-1 and TRBJ1-1; D remains ambiguous. Germline values: CDR1 DFQATT, CDR2 SNEGSKA (reference sequence). This CDR3 spans 15 amino acids. The V and J ends lost 0 bases and 0 bases respectively, with 11 bases between them. Here the CDR3 reads CSARDSGVVNTEAFF. The DNA for the CDR3 is TGCAGTGCTAGAGATAGCGGGGTGGTGAACACTGAAGCTTTCTTT.

A few counts support this clonotype. The V gene is TRBV6-5, the J gene TRBJ2-7; a weak D match, TRBD1 (6 bases). V dropped 8 bases and J dropped 3 bases, with 26 bases sitting between them. This CDR3 spans 17 amino acids. Germline values: CDR1 MNHEY, CDR2 SVGAGI. The CDR3 bases are TGTGCCAGCTTCCCGAGTTCCACGGCAGGGGATTTCTACGAGCAGTACGTC. Translating it yields CASFPSSTAGDFYEQYV.

In this sample, this clonotype turned up a few times. The chain joins TRBV2 to TRBJ1-1; unclear D gene. Germline V lookup: CDR1 SNHLY, CDR2 FYNNEI. Trimming took 2 bases from V and 0 from J, leaving 7 bases between them. The CDR3 extends over 14 amino acids. CDR3 sequence reads: CASSELSLNTEAFF. The CDR3 region has the DNA TGTGCCAGCAGTGAACTGTCCTTGAACACTGAAGCTTTCTTT.

This clonotype was observed a few times. V usage is TRBV15 and J usage is TRBJ1-5, with D possibly being TRBD1 (6 bases). Deletions cut 3 bases from V and 3 bases from J, with 9 bases between. Germline lookup yields CDR1 LNHNV and CDR2 YYDKDF (reference sequence). The CDR3 has 14 residues. In DNA, the CDR3 is TGTGCCACCAGCAGGGACAGAGTCAATCAGCCCCAGCATTTT. This translates into CATSRDRVNQPQHF.

This clonotype was seen at least ten times. The chain couples TRBV11-2 to TRBJ2-7, with a tentative D call TRBD1 (9 bases). V lost 9 bases and J lost 4, with 31 bases in between. Germline-derived CDR1 and CDR2 are SGHAT and FQNNGV. The CDR3 consists of 18 residues. CDR3 sequence (DNA): TGTGCCAGTAACCGTGGGTGGGGGACAGGGTCTAGCGGGTACGAGCAGTACTTC. It specifies CASNRGWGTGSSGYEQYF.

The table lists this clonotype with many counts. CDR3 nucleotides: TGCGCCAGCAGTACGGTCATCGGAGCACAAGAGACCCAGTACTTC. Translation: CASSTVIGAQETQYF. The chain is built from TRBV5-1 and TRBJ2-5; D remains unclear. The CDR3 contains 15 residues. Per the germline V gene, CDR1 is SGHRS and CDR2 is YFSETQ. V was shortened by 5 bases and J by 2 bases, with 16 bases between the two germline ends.

V is TRBV28 and J is TRBJ1-4; D remains ambiguous. Trimming shortened V by 5 bases and J by 8 bases, and 18 bases separated the two germline ends. Germline CDR1 and CDR2: MDHEN and SYDVKM. The CDR3 is 15 residues long. The CDR3 DNA sequence: TGTGCCAGCAGTCTCCCGGGCGTATTCTTGGAAAAACTGTTTTTT. The encoded protein is CASSLPGVFLEKLFF.

The CDR3 loop reads CASSPDGYSNQPQHF. The DNA for the CDR3 is TGCGCCAGCAGCCCGGACGGCTATAGCAATCAGCCCCAGCATTTT. V is TRBV5-1 and J is TRBJ1-5; D gene uncertain. The V gene lost 4 bases and the J gene lost 0 bases, with 11 bases spanning the gap. CDR3 size: 15 residues. Looked up from germline, CDR1 is SGHRS and CDR2 is YFSETQ.

This clonotype came up a few times. V is TRBV4-1 and J is TRBJ1-5; D remains unclear. Germline values: CDR1 MGHRA, CDR2 YSYEKL. Deletions cut 3 bases from V and 0 bases from J, with 15 bases between. The CDR3 contains 17 residues. The CDR3 here is CASSQRSWEISNQPQHF. In DNA form, the CDR3 reads TGCGCCAGCAGCCAGAGGTCCTGGGAAATTAGCAATCAGCCCCAGCATTTT.

This clonotype was detected ten times or more. The chain recombines TRBV7-2 with TRBJ1-5, with D hard to call. Deletions cut 3 bases from V and 1 base from J, with 4 bases between. In germline, CDR1 is SGHTA, CDR2 FQGNSA. The CDR3 has 13 residues. The CDR3, as DNA: TGTGCCAGCAGCTTTGGGAGCAATCAGCCCCAGCATTTT. Translating it yields CASSFGSNQPQHF.

This clonotype was counted a few times. For the CDR3, the DNA is TGTGCCAGCAGCCCTCCTAGCGGGAGGGACACCGGGGAGCTGTTTTTT. This sequence encodes CASSPPSGRDTGELFF. The V gene is TRBV7-2, the J gene TRBJ2-2; the match to TRBD2 covers 12 bases. The CDR3 has 16 amino acids. V was clipped by 5 bases and J by 3 bases; unmatched bases: 4. The V gene's germline CDR1 is SGHTA and CDR2 FQGNSA.

This clonotype occurred many times. This chain joins TRBV7-2 and TRBJ2-3; D is ambiguous. This CDR3 spans 12 amino acids. The germline gives CDR1 SGHTA, CDR2 FQGNSA. V was clipped by 1 base and J by 6 bases, with 5 bases between them. CDR3 sequence reads: CASSLGFDTQYF. In nucleotides, the CDR3 is TGTGCCAGCAGCTTAGGGTTCGATACGCAGTATTTT. Together with reference TRBV7-2 and TRBJ2-3, the CDR3 gives the full variable domain: GAGVSQSPSNKVTEKGKDVELRCDPISGHTALYWYRQSLGQGLEFLIYFQGNSAPDKSGLPSDRFSAERTGGSVSTLTIQRTQQEDSAVYLCASSLGFDTQYFGPGTRLTVL.

This clonotype was seen a single time. V and J are TRBV19 and TRBJ1-4, with D unresolved. V was trimmed by 3 bases and J by 4 bases, leaving 6 bases between them. The CDR3 consists of 13 residues. Germline V gene lookup returns CDR1 LNHDA and CDR2 SQIVND (reference sequence). In DNA form, the CDR3 reads TGTGCCAGTAGTATCCGGCTTAATGAAAAACTGTTTTTT. It codes for CASSIRLNEKLFF.

This clonotype was detected a few times. This chain links TRBV7-9 with TRBJ1-5; 8 nucleotides match TRBD1. Germline V gene lookup returns CDR1 SEHNR and CDR2 FQNEAQ (reference sequence). The CDR3 is 16 amino acids. J gave up 3 bases and V 4 bases, and 8 bases lay outside the gene matches. The CDR3 DNA sequence: TGTGCCAGCAGCTCTTACCTGGGACAGGCCAATCAGCCCCAGCATTTT. Protein sequence: CASSSYLGQANQPQHF.

In this sample, this clonotype turned up many times. The chain combines TRBV9 with TRBJ2-5, with D possibly matching TRBD1 (6 bases). The CDR3 is 15 residues long. Germline lookup yields CDR1 SGDLS and CDR2 YYNGEE. Trimming took 3 bases from V and 4 from J, leaving 16 bases between them. CDR3 sequence (DNA): TGTGCCAGCAGCGCGGGACACTCAAGGGGAGAGACCCAGTACTTC. This translates into CASSAGHSRGETQYF.

The chain recombines TRBV5-4 with TRBJ2-5; D uncertain. V was pared by 2 bases and J by 5 bases, with 4 bases between. This CDR3 is 11 amino acids long. Germline lookup yields CDR1 SGHNT and CDR2 YYREEE (reference sequence). CDR3 in amino acids: CASSFRETQYF. CDR3 in DNA: TGTGCCAGCAGCTTCCGTGAGACCCAGTACTTC.

This clonotype occurred many times. The chain recombines TRBV12-3 or TRBV12-4 with TRBJ1-6; the match to TRBD1 covers 7 bases. The CDR3 is 15 residues long. V was clipped by 2 bases and J by 5 bases; unmatched bases: 3. The CDR3 DNA sequence: TGTGCCAGCAGTTTATCAGGACAGGATAATTCACCCCTCCACTTT. This sequence encodes CASSLSGQDNSPLHF.

In this sample, this clonotype turned up a few times. The V and J genes are TRBV28 and TRBJ2-1; D is uncertain. CDR1 and CDR2 from the germline V gene are MDHEN and SYDVKM. The length of the CDR3 is 14 residues. Trimming took off 1 base at V and 2 bases at J, with 6 bases between the two ends. The CDR3 loop is CASSLSRTYNEQFF. The CDR3 bases are TGTGCCAGCAGTTTATCCCGGACCTACAATGAGCAGTTCTTC.

This clonotype was detected only a few times. The genes are TRBV6-5 and TRBJ2-5; D call uncertain. Germline V gene data show CDR1 as MNHEY and CDR2 as SVGAGI. Trimming stripped 6 bases from V and 0 bases from J, with 5 bases between. This CDR3 region has 12 residues. Here the CDR3 reads CASRRYQETQYF. CDR3 bases: TGTGCCAGCAGAAGGTACCAAGAGACCCAGTACTTC.

In this sample, this clonotype turned up many times. This sequence joins TRBV29-1 and TRBJ2-1; 9 nucleotides match TRBD2. V lost 3 bases and J lost 7; bases outside the gene matches: 7. Germline loops: CDR1 SQVTM, CDR2 ANQGSEA. The CDR3 covers 14 residues. This CDR3 reads CSVDSSGNGNEQFF. In DNA form, the CDR3 reads TGCAGCGTTGACTCTAGCGGGAATGGGAATGAGCAGTTCTTC.

This chain joins TRBV6-2 or TRBV6-3 and TRBJ2-3; 9 bases map to TRBD2. Looked up from germline, CDR1 is MNHEY and CDR2 is SVGEGT. V dropped 4 bases and J dropped 3; count of bases not matched to a gene: 5. The CDR3 has 15 residues. CDR3 loop: CASSFGLANTDTQYF. The CDR3 DNA follows: TGTGCCAGCAGTTTCGGACTAGCGAATACAGATACGCAGTATTTT.

This clonotype was counted a few times. V gene TRBV19 combines with J gene TRBJ2-6; 8 bases align to TRBD2. This CDR3 is 18 amino acids long. Germline V CDR1 and CDR2: LNHDA, SQIVND (reference sequence). Losses at the gene ends were 5 bases for V and 0 bases for J; bases not matched to a gene: 9. The CDR3 DNA is TGTGCCAGTAGTCCTCGGGGAGCGGGGGTCTCTGGGGCCAACGTCCTGACTTTC. This encodes CASSPRGAGVSGANVLTF.